The 24 T cell receptor beta chains given below trace back to one sample, sequenced in a study of shared clonotypes between healthy human individuals. Data came from immunoSEQ multiplex PCR; TCRdb stores just in-frame clones and leaves some out. This sample has a few million clones, with about 92% found just once. Sequenced input: naive CD4+ T cells from PBMCs. The subset here: CD45RA+ positively selected. All receptors derive from a man younger than 30 in good health. Some clones in this sample may be carry-over from other donors' samples.

The rearrangement joins TRBV5-1 to TRBJ2-1, with 15 bases identical to TRBD2. Germline lookup yields CDR1 SGHRS and CDR2 YFSETQ. V dropped 4 bases and J dropped 2; count of bases not matched to a gene: 10. The CDR3 runs to 19 residues. The CDR3 bases are TGCGCCAGCAGCAGGACCGGGACTAGCGGGAGGCCCGCCTACAATGAGCAGTTCTTC. Translated: CASSRTGTSGRPAYNEQFF.

V is TRBV11-2 and J is TRBJ2-1; 9 nucleotides match TRBD2. V lost 0 bases, J lost 3 bases, and 3 bases stayed unmatched. The CDR3 is made up of 16 amino acids. Germline V gives CDR1 SGHAT, CDR2 FQNNGV. In nucleotides, the CDR3 is TGTGCCAGCAGCTTAGATCTAGCGGGGCTCTACAATGAGCAGTTCTTC. Its protein is CASSLDLAGLYNEQFF.

The chain carries TRBV10-3 and TRBJ1-3; D possibly corresponds to TRBD1 (5 bases). V was trimmed by 7 bases and J by 0 bases, leaving 13 bases between them. The CDR3 extends over 15 amino acids. Germline values: CDR1 ENHRY, CDR2 SYGVKD. The CDR3 DNA sequence: TGTGCCATCACCCCGGGACCGAACTCTGGAAACACCATATATTTT. Translating it yields CAITPGPNSGNTIYF.

As DNA, the CDR3 is TGTGCCAGCTCACCATGGAGGGATGAAAAACTGTTTTTT. Amino acids: CASSPWRDEKLFF. The genes are TRBV18 and TRBJ1-4, with unresolved D. CDR3 length: 13 amino acids. The germline V gene has CDR1 KGHSH and CDR2 LQKENI. Trimming shortened V by 2 bases and J by 6 bases, and 7 bases separated the two germline ends.

The rearrangement joins TRBV7-6 to TRBJ2-2; D remains unclear. Germline V gives CDR1 SGHVS, CDR2 FNYEAQ. Trimming left V 3 bases short and J 4 bases short, with 9 bases between. The CDR3 loop spans 14 amino acids. The CDR3 DNA reads as TGTGCCAGCAGCTTGCTAGAAGGCACCGGGGAGCTGTTTTTT. This translates into CASSLLEGTGELFF. The whole variable domain, remainder taken from reference TRBV7-6 and TRBJ2-2, is GAGVSQSPRYKVTKRGQDVALRCDPISGHVSLYWYRQALGQGPEFLTYFNYEAQQDKSGLPNDRFSAERPEGSISTLTIQRTEQRDSAMYRCASSLLEGTGELFFGEGSRLTVL.

The chain couples TRBV7-9 to TRBJ2-5, with D perhaps being TRBD1 or TRBD2 (5 bases each). V lost 0 bases to trimming and J lost 0 bases, with 11 bases between them. Looked up from germline, CDR1 is SEHNR and CDR2 is FQNEAQ (reference sequence). The CDR3 is 16 amino acids. The CDR3 region has the DNA TGTGCCAGCAGCTTAGCCGACGGGACGGACCAAGAGACCCAGTACTTC. Amino acid sequence: CASSLADGTDQETQYF.

CDR3 nucleotides: TGTGCCAGCAGCTTAAGGGGAGGTTTCAACTATGGCTACACCTTC. Its protein product is CASSLRGGFNYGYTF. The chain is built from TRBV7-2 and TRBJ1-2; D may be TRBD1 (5 bases). The CDR3 length is 15 residues. Germline V gene sequence: CDR1 SGHTA, CDR2 FQGNSA. The V and J ends lost 2 bases and 2 bases respectively, with 12 bases between them.

V gene TRBV7-2 combines with J gene TRBJ2-1; possible D gene TRBD2, 5 bases. The V end was cut by 0 bases, the J end by 1 base, with 7 bases between. From germline, CDR1 is SGHTA and CDR2 FQGNSA. The CDR3 covers 15 residues. CDR3 in amino acids: CASSLARESYNEQFF. DNA of the CDR3: TGTGCCAGCAGCTTAGCCCGGGAATCCTACAATGAGCAGTTCTTC. The entire variable domain, with the rest obtained from reference TRBV7-2 and TRBJ2-1, is as follows: GAGVSQSPSNKVTEKGKDVELRCDPISGHTALYWYRQSLGQGLEFLIYFQGNSAPDKSGLPSDRFSAERTGGSVSTLTIQRTQQEDSAVYLCASSLARESYNEQFFGPGTRLTVL.

This clone was recorded only once. The V and J genes are TRBV7-6 and TRBJ2-2, with D possibly being TRBD1 or TRBD2 (5 bases each). The CDR3 is 14 amino acids. The germline gives CDR1 SGHVS, CDR2 FNYEAQ. The V end lost 8 bases, the J end lost 6 bases, and 16 bases lay between the germline ends. CDR3 nucleotides: TGTGCCAGCGGATCCGGGGCCCCGGCCGGGGAGCTGTTTTTT. Translating gives CASGSGAPAGELFF.

CDR3 region: CASRGNGGAFF. The CDR3 nucleotides read TGTGCCAGCAGGGGGAATGGAGGGGCTTTCTTT. This chain uses TRBV2 with TRBJ1-1; no clear D gene. Germline CDR1 reads SNHLY; CDR2 reads FYNNEI. CDR3 length: 11 residues. Between the trimmed V and J ends, which lost 6 bases and 11 bases, there was a span of 13 bases.

V gene TRBV29-1 combines with J gene TRBJ2-5; no clear D. CDR3 length equals 13 residues. Germline CDR1 is SQVTM and CDR2 is ANQGSEA. V was clipped by 4 bases and J by 1 base, with 10 bases between them. CDR3 bases: TGCAGCGTTGCCAGGCTACTCCAAGAGACCCAGTACTTC. It translates to CSVARLLQETQYF.

This chain connects TRBV6-6 to TRBJ1-2; D is unclear. Germline V gene data show CDR1 as MNHNY and CDR2 as SVGAGI (reference sequence). This CDR3 is 12 amino acids long. Trimming removed 5 bases from V and 6 bases from J, with 10 bases in between. CDR3 in DNA: TGTGCCAGCAGTAACTGGGGAAATGGCTACACCTTC. This translates into CASSNWGNGYTF.

This clone was found a few times. The rearrangement links TRBV9 to TRBJ2-3; D possibly corresponds to TRBD2 (5 bases). V gave up 3 bases and J gave up 1 base, with 6 bases separating them. This CDR3 spans 13 amino acids. Germline V gene data show CDR1 as SGDLS and CDR2 as YYNGEE. As DNA, the CDR3 is TGTGCCAGCAGCGAGGAGGGCACAGATACGCAGTATTTT. Its protein is CASSEEGTDTQYF. Looking up the rest from reference TRBV9 and TRBJ2-3 gives the full variable domain: DSGVTQTPKHLITATGQRVTLRCSPRSGDLSVYWYQQSLDQGLQFLIQYYNGEERAKGNILERFSAQQFPDLHSELNLSSLELGDSALYFCASSEEGTDTQYFGPGTRLTVL.

The rearrangement uses TRBV18 and TRBJ2-6, with D tentatively TRBD2 (6 bases). Trimming shortened V by 5 bases and J by 2 bases, and 13 bases separated the two germline ends. Germline V CDR1 and CDR2: KGHSH, LQKENI. The CDR3 runs 16 residues. The CDR3 is CASSVGGGTGANVLTF. DNA of the CDR3: TGTGCCAGCTCAGTAGGCGGCGGGACTGGGGCCAACGTCCTGACTTTC.

Remarks on this clone: The same CDR3 arises from other DNA sequences in this sample as well. V is TRBV5-4 and J is TRBJ2-5, with D perhaps matching TRBD2 (6 bases). Germline values: CDR1 SGHNT, CDR2 YYREEE (reference sequence). V was pared by 3 bases and J by 5 bases, with 8 bases between. This CDR3 has 12 amino acids. CDR3 DNA: TGTGCCAGCAGCTATCGGGGGGAGACCCAGTACTTC. Translation: CASSYRGETQYF.

This chain joins TRBV5-1 and TRBJ2-2; D may be TRBD1 (8 bases). CDR1 is SGHRS, CDR2 YFSETQ, per germline. The CDR3 extends over 14 amino acids. Trimming took off 4 bases at V and 7 bases at J, with 14 bases between the two ends. In DNA, the CDR3 is TGCGCCAGCAGCGCGGACAGGGAGGGCGGGGAGCTGTTTTTT. Translating gives CASSADREGGELFF.

V is TRBV2 and J is TRBJ2-3, with TRBD2 identical over 11 bases. The CDR3 totals 14 residues. In germline, CDR1 is SNHLY, CDR2 FYNNEI. The ends lost 8 bases at V and 6 bases at J; junction bases unmatched: 7. CDR3 DNA sequence: TGTGCCAGCTACCTAGCGGGAGGAAAGGATACGCAGTATTTT. Its translation is CASYLAGGKDTQYF. Combining the CDR3 with reference TRBV2 and TRBJ2-3 gives the whole variable domain EPEVTQTPSHQVTQMGQEVILRCVPISNHLYFYWYRQILGQKVEFLVSFYNNEISEKSEIFDDQFSVERPDGSNFTLKIRSTKLEDSAMYFCASYLAGGKDTQYFGPGTRLTVL.

J is TRBJ2-5 and V is TRBV5-6; 15 nucleotides align to TRBD2. V shed 2 bases and J 4 bases; nucleotides not matched to a gene: 9. Looked up from germline, CDR1 is SGHDT and CDR2 is YYEEEE. The CDR3 is made up of 18 amino acids. The CDR3 bases are TGTGCCAGCAGCTTCCAACGGGGGACTAGCGGGAGGCGAGAGACCCAGTACTTC. Its translation is CASSFQRGTSGRRETQYF.

This sequence joins TRBV30 and TRBJ1-1, with 8 bases fitting TRBD1. CDR1 is GTSNPN and CDR2 is SVGIG in the germline V gene (reference sequence). The CDR3 is made up of 13 amino acids. Trimming removed 4 bases from V and 8 bases from J; junction bases left unmatched: 9. The CDR3 is CAWNQDRGMEAFF. The CDR3 DNA is TGTGCCTGGAATCAAGACAGGGGCATGGAAGCTTTCTTT.

CDR3 DNA: TGTGCCAGCAGTAAATCCCTAACAGCGATAAGGGCTTTCTTT. Protein sequence: CASSKSLTAIRAFF. The chain has TRBV28 and TRBJ1-1, with D unclear. The CDR3 consists of 14 residues. V was trimmed by 5 bases and J by 11 bases, leaving 21 bases between them. The germline V gene encodes CDR1 MDHEN and CDR2 SYDVKM. The complete variable domain, with remaining parts taken from reference TRBV28 and TRBJ1-1, reads DVKVTQSSRYLVKRTGEKVFLECVQDMDHENMFWYRQDPGLGLRLIYFSYDVKMKEKGDIPEGYSVSREKKERFSLILESASTNQTSMYLCASSKSLTAIRAFFGQGTRLTVV.

The chain uses TRBV29-1 and TRBJ2-7; no definite D call. Trimming took 5 bases from V and 3 from J, leaving 14 bases between them. Germline V gene data show CDR1 as SQVTM and CDR2 as ANQGSEA. This CDR3 region has 13 residues. The CDR3 DNA sequence: TGCAGCGTTTTGCTTAGGCTGGACTACGAGCAGTACTTC. Translated, it gives CSVLLRLDYEQYF.

The chain couples TRBV27 to TRBJ2-2; D possibly corresponds to TRBD1 (7 bases). V shed 6 bases and J shed 6 bases, with 26 bases lying between them. The CDR3 has 18 residues. Germline V gene sequence: CDR1 MNHEY, CDR2 SMNVEV (reference sequence). CDR3: CASSPLAGKGQAAGELFF. As DNA, the CDR3 is TGTGCCAGCAGCCCACTGGCGGGGAAAGGACAGGCAGCCGGGGAGCTGTTTTTT.

The chain joins TRBV5-4 to TRBJ1-2; D gene uncertain. Deletions cut 3 bases from V and 1 base from J, with 10 bases between. The CDR3 is 14 residues long. CDR1 SGHNT and CDR2 YYREEE come from the germline V gene (reference sequence). The CDR3 sequence: CASSSPDGNYGYTF. In DNA, the CDR3 is TGTGCCAGCAGCTCGCCGGACGGTAACTATGGCTACACCTTC.

The chain has TRBV28 and TRBJ2-4; 8 nucleotides align to TRBD2. J gave up 9 bases and V 5 bases, and 12 bases lay outside the gene matches. The CDR3 is made up of 15 amino acids. Germline CDR1 is MDHEN and CDR2 is SYDVKM. CDR3 DNA: TGTGCCAGCAGTCCCGCGGGAGGCCCTAAGGTCATTCAGTACTTC. Translating it yields CASSPAGGPKVIQYF. The full variable domain, completed using reference TRBV28 and TRBJ2-4, is DVKVTQSSRYLVKRTGEKVFLECVQDMDHENMFWYRQDPGLGLRLIYFSYDVKMKEKGDIPEGYSVSREKKERFSLILESASTNQTSMYLCASSPAGGPKVIQYFGAGTRLSVL.